The 5 T cell receptor beta chains below come from one sample, sequenced in a study of spatial heterogeneity in lung cancer. TCRdb recomputed calls from the 5' RACE reads with MiXCR, one row per CDR3 protein. Of about 120,000 distinct CDR3 sequences detected, 9% to 15% appear once; the ten largest clones hold around 17%. Documented time point: blood at routine non-recurrence follow-up after resection. Whole RNA obtained from tumor, nontumor lung or frozen PBMC underwent sequencing without sorting. The sequencing here drew on PBMCs, taken at follow-up. The source is a male donor with early-stage non-small cell lung cancer.

This clonotype appeared a few times. This chain joins TRBV27 and TRBJ2-7; D may correspond to TRBD1 or TRBD2 (5 bases each). V lost 3 bases, J lost 3 bases, and 12 bases lay in between. This CDR3 is 14 amino acids long. The germline gives CDR1 MNHEY, CDR2 SMNVEV (reference sequence). The CDR3 is CASSFTGGLYEQYF. The CDR3 DNA follows: TGTGCCAGCAGTTTTACAGGAGGCCTCTACGAGCAGTACTTC.

The chain employs TRBV15 and TRBJ2-5; either TRBD1 or TRBD2 may fit D (5 bases each). The ends were cut back, 1 base at V and 1 base at J, with 16 bases in the middle. Germline V gene data show CDR1 as LNHNV and CDR2 as YYDKDF (reference sequence). This CDR3 has 17 residues. CDR3 in DNA: TGTGCCACCAGCAGAGGAGAATGGGGCCGGGGCCAAGAGACCCAGTACTTC. Residues: CATSRGEWGRGQETQYF.

On this clonotype itself: A much bigger clone sits one base away, suggesting this may be a read error. The rearrangement links TRBV28 to TRBJ1-2; perhaps TRBD1 as D (5 bases). Trimming shortened V by 7 bases and J by 4 bases, and 7 bases separated the two germline ends. The CDR3 totals 11 residues. The germline CDR1 and CDR2 sequences are MDHEN and SYDVKM. The CDR3 DNA reads as TGTGCCAGCACTCAGGGCTATGGCTACACCTTC. The encoded protein is CASTQGYGYTF.

The chain employs TRBV6-2 or TRBV6-3 and TRBJ2-6; no clear D. The CDR3 contains 16 residues. V was trimmed by 6 bases and J by 0 bases, leaving 12 bases between them. The germline gives CDR1 MNHEY, CDR2 SVGEGT. For the CDR3, the DNA is TGTGCCAGCAGCCGAGACCTCCACTCTGGGGCCAACGTCCTGACTTTC. Translated: CASSRDLHSGANVLTF.

Written as DNA, the CDR3 is TGTGCCAGCAGCTTGGTCATCCGGGACTCCTACGAGCAGTACTTC. Translated: CASSLVIRDSYEQYF. The gene calls are TRBV5-5 and TRBJ2-7; tentative D call: TRBD2 (5 bases). Deletions cut 0 bases from V and 0 bases from J, with 10 bases between. The CDR3 contains 15 residues. Germline loops: CDR1 SGHKS, CDR2 YYEKEE (reference sequence).